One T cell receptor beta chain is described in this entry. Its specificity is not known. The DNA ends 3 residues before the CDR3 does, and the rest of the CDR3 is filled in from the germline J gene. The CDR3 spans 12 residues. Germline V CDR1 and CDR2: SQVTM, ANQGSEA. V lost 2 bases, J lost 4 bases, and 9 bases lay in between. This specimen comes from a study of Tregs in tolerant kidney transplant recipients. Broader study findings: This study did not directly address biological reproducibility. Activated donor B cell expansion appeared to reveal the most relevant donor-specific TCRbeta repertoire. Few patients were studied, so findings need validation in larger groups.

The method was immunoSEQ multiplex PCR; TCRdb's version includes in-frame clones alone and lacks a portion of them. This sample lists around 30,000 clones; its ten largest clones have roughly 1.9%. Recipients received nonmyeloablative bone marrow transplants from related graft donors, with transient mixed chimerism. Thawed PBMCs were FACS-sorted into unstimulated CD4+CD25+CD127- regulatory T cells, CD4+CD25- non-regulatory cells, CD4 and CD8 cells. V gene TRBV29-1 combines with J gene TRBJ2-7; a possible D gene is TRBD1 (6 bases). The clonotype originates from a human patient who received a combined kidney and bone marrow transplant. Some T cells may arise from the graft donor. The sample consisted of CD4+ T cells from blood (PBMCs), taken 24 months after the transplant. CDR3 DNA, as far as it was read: TGCAGCGTTGAACGCACAGGGTACGAG. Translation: CSVERTGYE. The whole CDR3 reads CSVERTGYEQYF.